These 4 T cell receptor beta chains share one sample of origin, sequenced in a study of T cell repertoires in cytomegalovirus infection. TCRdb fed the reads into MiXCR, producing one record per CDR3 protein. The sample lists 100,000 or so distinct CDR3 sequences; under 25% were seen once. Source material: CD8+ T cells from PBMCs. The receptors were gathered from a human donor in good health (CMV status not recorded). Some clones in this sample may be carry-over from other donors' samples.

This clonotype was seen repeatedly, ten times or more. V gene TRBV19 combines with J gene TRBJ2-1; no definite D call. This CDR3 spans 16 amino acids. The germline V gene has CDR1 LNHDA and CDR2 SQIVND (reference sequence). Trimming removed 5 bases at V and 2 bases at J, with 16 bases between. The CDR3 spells CASSLRAGSAYNEQFF. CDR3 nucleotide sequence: TGTGCCAGTAGTTTACGGGCTGGCTCTGCCTACAATGAGCAGTTCTTC.

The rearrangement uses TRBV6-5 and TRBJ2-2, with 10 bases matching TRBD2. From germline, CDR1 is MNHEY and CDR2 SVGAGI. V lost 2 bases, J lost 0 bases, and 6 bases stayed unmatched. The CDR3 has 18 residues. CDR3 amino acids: CASSYGLAGGTNTGELFF. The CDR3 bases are TGTGCCAGCAGTTACGGATTAGCGGGAGGTACGAACACCGGGGAGCTGTTTTTT.

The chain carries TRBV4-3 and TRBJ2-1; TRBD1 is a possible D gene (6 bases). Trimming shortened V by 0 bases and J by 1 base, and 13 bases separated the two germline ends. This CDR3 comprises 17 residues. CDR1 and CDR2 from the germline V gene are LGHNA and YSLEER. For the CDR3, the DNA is TGCGCCAGCAGCCAAGAAGGGGGACACCAATCCTACAATGAGCAGTTCTTC. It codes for CASSQEGGHQSYNEQFF.

CDR3 protein: CSAQDRPRSMNTEAFF. As DNA, the CDR3 is TGCAGTGCCCAGGACAGGCCCCGCTCCATGAACACTGAAGCTTTCTTT. The chain is built from TRBV20-1 and TRBJ1-1; 7 nucleotides line up with TRBD1. The trim removed 6 bases at V and 0 bases at J, leaving 13 bases unmatched. This CDR3 is built from 16 residues. CDR1 DFQATT and CDR2 SNEGSKA come from the germline V gene (reference sequence).